This passage covers 30 T cell receptor beta chains from one sample sequenced in a study of blood T cell repertoires in COVID-19. The data were produced by immunoSEQ multiplex PCR, yet TCRdb's version contains in-frame clones alone and is incomplete. The sample contains approximately 500,000 clones, around 90% of which appear only once. Sequenced sample: peripheral blood. The receptor source for this set is a woman aged 45-59 years with COVID-19, enrolled during active disease.

The chain couples TRBV3-1 (or the pseudogene TRBV3-2) to TRBJ2-1, with D possibly TRBD2 on 5 matching bases. V was pared by 4 bases and J by 10 bases, with 23 bases between. The length of the CDR3 is 16 residues. Per the germline V gene, CDR1 is LGHDT and CDR2 is YNNKEL (reference sequence). CDR3 in amino acids: CASSPRTGERLGEQFF. DNA of the CDR3: TGTGCCAGCAGCCCCCGGACTGGAGAAAGGCTCGGGGAGCAGTTCTTC.

This chain links TRBV19 with TRBJ2-1; 9 bases fit TRBD1. There are 14 residues in the CDR3. Germline lookup yields CDR1 LNHDA and CDR2 SQIVND (reference sequence). J was trimmed by 0 bases and V by 7 bases; bases with no gene match: 1. The CDR3 nucleotides are TGTGCCAGTACGACAGGGGGCTCCTACAATGAGCAGTTCTTC. Protein: CASTTGGSYNEQFF.

The chain uses TRBV3-1 (or the pseudogene TRBV3-2) and TRBJ2-5; 14 nucleotides match TRBD2. The CDR3 totals 17 residues. V lost 5 bases to trimming and J lost 5 bases; unmatched junction nucleotides: 10. Germline assignment: CDR1 LGHDT and CDR2 YNNKEL (reference sequence). CDR3 nucleotides: TGTGCCAGCAGCTTGACTAGCGGGGGGGCCGGAGGGGAGACCCAGTACTTC. Its protein product is CASSLTSGGAGGETQYF.

The chain is built from TRBV3-1 (or the pseudogene TRBV3-2) and TRBJ1-1; D gene uncertain. The CDR3 covers 15 residues. The germline CDR1 and CDR2 sequences are LGHDT and YNNKEL (reference sequence). V shed 1 base and J shed 7 bases, with 16 bases lying between them. CDR3 residues: CASSQGRGGIGEAFF. CDR3 DNA: TGTGCCAGCAGCCAAGGACGTGGAGGTATCGGTGAAGCTTTCTTT.

V is TRBV27 and J is TRBJ2-1, with 7 nucleotides matching TRBD1. V lost 6 bases to trimming and J lost 6 bases; unmatched junction nucleotides: 5. The CDR3 sequence is 13 residues long. The V gene's germline CDR1 is MNHEY and CDR2 SMNVEV (reference sequence). CDR3 sequence (DNA): TGTGCCAGCAGCCGACAGGGCACCAATGAGCAGTTCTTC. This sequence encodes CASSRQGTNEQFF.

The gene calls are TRBV27 and TRBJ1-1; D might be TRBD1 (5 bases). Per the germline V gene, CDR1 is MNHEY and CDR2 is SMNVEV (reference sequence). V gave up 6 bases and J gave up 8 bases, with 19 bases separating them. This CDR3 spans 14 amino acids. The CDR3 DNA reads as TGTGCCAGCAGATTTCCGGGGGGAGGCTCAGAAGCTTTCTTT. Translation gives CASRFPGGGSEAFF.

The chain combines TRBV7-2 with TRBJ2-1; 8 positions agree with TRBD2. Losses at the gene ends were 1 base for V and 4 bases for J; bases not matched to a gene: 3. The CDR3 has 15 amino acids. The V gene's germline CDR1 is SGHTA and CDR2 FQGNSA. CDR3 sequence: CASSLVRGAYNEQFF. DNA of the CDR3: TGTGCCAGCAGCTTAGTGCGGGGGGCGTACAATGAGCAGTTCTTC.

This chain connects TRBV19 to TRBJ1-2; 7 bases map to TRBD1. Germline lookup yields CDR1 LNHDA and CDR2 SQIVND (reference sequence). The V segment lost 3 bases and the J segment 7 bases; nucleotides outside the gene matches: 8. The CDR3 is 14 amino acids. The CDR3 spells CASSISSRGTGYTF. CDR3 nucleotide sequence: TGTGCCAGTAGTATTTCGTCCAGGGGGACTGGCTACACCTTC. Variable domain in full (rest from reference TRBV19 and TRBJ1-2): DGGITQSPKYLFRKEGQNVTLSCEQNLNHDAMYWYRQDPGQGLRLIYYSQIVNDFQKGDIAEGYSVSREKKESFPLTVTSAQKNPTAFYLCASSISSRGTGYTFGSGTRLTVV.

The rearrangement joins TRBV30 to TRBJ2-1; TRBD2 agrees at 12 bases. The CDR3 is made up of 14 amino acids. From germline, CDR1 is GTSNPN and CDR2 SVGIG (reference sequence). With 3 bases clipped from V and 10 bases from J, the junction kept 7 bases outside the gene matches. CDR3 nucleotide sequence: TGTGCCTGGAGACTAGCGGGGGGCCCCAGGGAGCAGTTCTTC. This gives the protein CAWRLAGGPREQFF.

This clone was seen a handful of times. The J gene is TRBJ2-7, the V gene TRBV10-1; D is unresolved. The CDR3 covers 13 residues. Germline V CDR1 and CDR2: WNHNN, SYGVQD (reference sequence). V was shortened by 4 bases and J by 3 bases, with 10 bases between the two germline ends. In nucleotides, the CDR3 is TGCGCCAGCAGTGCCGAGCATAGCTACGAGCAGTACTTC. It translates to CASSAEHSYEQYF.

The chain is built from TRBV30 and TRBJ1-4; tentative D call: TRBD1 (6 bases). The V gene lost 5 bases and the J gene lost 5 bases, with 12 bases spanning the gap. This CDR3 has 13 amino acids. Germline lookup yields CDR1 GTSNPN and CDR2 SVGIG (reference sequence). In nucleotides, the CDR3 is TGTGCCTGGGCAGGACAGTCAAATGAAAAACTGTTTTTT. Translating it yields CAWAGQSNEKLFF. The full variable domain, its missing parts supplied by reference TRBV30 and TRBJ1-4, is SQTIHQWPATLVQPVGSPLSLECTVEGTSNPNLYWYRQAAGRGLQLLFYSVGIGQISSEVPQNLSASRPQDRQFILSSKKLLLSDSGFYLCAWAGQSNEKLFFGSGTQLSVL.

This clone was seen a single time. The rearrangement links TRBV5-6 to TRBJ1-3; D is undetermined. V lost 0 bases and J 0 bases, leaving 7 bases between the germline ends. This CDR3 has 15 residues. CDR1 and CDR2 (germline): SGHDT, YYEEEE. The CDR3 loop is CASSLGAASGNTIYF. CDR3 bases: TGTGCCAGCAGCTTGGGGGCCGCCTCTGGAAACACCATATATTTT.

The genes are TRBV28 and TRBJ2-2; 8 bases are a match to TRBD1. J lost 1 base, V lost 7 bases, and 5 bases had no gene match. The CDR3 has 15 residues. Germline CDR1 and CDR2: MDHEN and SYDVKM. The CDR3 here is CASTWGTGNTGELFF. Written as DNA, the CDR3 is TGTGCCAGCACCTGGGGGACAGGGAACACCGGGGAGCTGTTTTTT.

The chain uses TRBV12-3 or TRBV12-4 and TRBJ1-6; D is unclear. Deletions cut 3 bases from V and 9 bases from J, with 9 bases between. This CDR3 region has 13 residues. This CDR3 is CASSLRESSPLHF. In DNA, the CDR3 is TGTGCCAGCAGTTTGAGGGAATCTTCACCCCTCCACTTT.

The chain combines TRBV7-2 with TRBJ2-2; D is ambiguous. This CDR3 is built from 15 residues. Looked up from germline, CDR1 is SGHTA and CDR2 is FQGNSA. V lost 2 bases, J lost 0 bases, and 7 bases lay in between. The CDR3 sequence is CASSLYISNTGELFF. The CDR3 DNA reads as TGTGCCAGCAGCTTATACATATCGAACACCGGGGAGCTGTTTTTT.

The chain recombines TRBV6-5 with TRBJ1-5; the D gene is possibly TRBD1 (6 bases). V gave up 6 bases and J gave up 7 bases, with 10 bases separating them. This CDR3 region has 12 residues. Per germline, CDR1 MNHEY and CDR2 SVGAGI. DNA for the CDR3: TGTGCCAGCAGCGCAGGGGAGCAGCCCCAGCATTTT. Translated: CASSAGEQPQHF.

Details on this clone: Within the sample, other DNA sequences also encode this same CDR3. The rearrangement joins TRBV28 to TRBJ1-2; no clear D gene. The germline V gene has CDR1 MDHEN and CDR2 SYDVKM. V was clipped by 3 bases and J by 3 bases, with 5 bases between them. The length of the CDR3 is 12 residues. In nucleotides, the CDR3 is TGTGCCAGCAGTTTGGCAGACTATGGCTACACCTTC. This gives the protein CASSLADYGYTF.

The V gene is TRBV7-3, the J gene TRBJ1-2, with 8 positions matching TRBD1. This CDR3 contains 18 residues. Per germline, CDR1 SGHTA and CDR2 FQGTGA. The junction had 14 bases not matched to a gene; V was cut back by 4 bases and J by 1 base. CDR3: CASSSKGTGGYLNYGYTF. The CDR3 region has the DNA TGTGCCAGCAGCTCCAAGGGCACAGGGGGTTACCTTAACTATGGCTACACCTTC.

As concerns this clone: Other DNA sequences from this sample encode an identical CDR3 as well. This chain connects TRBV12-3 or TRBV12-4 to TRBJ1-5; the D is unclear. Trimming took 1 base from V and 5 from J, leaving 6 bases between them. The CDR3 contains 13 residues. Here the CDR3 DNA reads TGTGCCAGCAGTTTAGGGGGAGATCAGCCCCAGCATTTT. Translating gives CASSLGGDQPQHF.

The J gene is TRBJ2-7, the V gene TRBV7-2, with D perhaps matching TRBD2 (5 bases). Trimming pared 0 bases from V and 4 bases from J, leaving 10 bases between. The CDR3 runs to 14 residues. Germline V lookup: CDR1 SGHTA, CDR2 FQGNSA. The CDR3 DNA is TGTGCCAGCAGCTTAGCGGGAACGGGGTACGAGCAGTACTTC. It specifies CASSLAGTGYEQYF. Combining the CDR3 with reference TRBV7-2 and TRBJ2-7 gives the whole variable domain GAGVSQSPSNKVTEKGKDVELRCDPISGHTALYWYRQSLGQGLEFLIYFQGNSAPDKSGLPSDRFSAERTGGSVSTLTIQRTQQEDSAVYLCASSLAGTGYEQYFGPGTRLTVT.

The chain has TRBV5-1 and TRBJ1-2; 12 nucleotides agree with TRBD1. CDR3 length equals 18 residues. The germline V gene has CDR1 SGHRS and CDR2 YFSETQ. J gave up 5 bases and V 4 bases, and 15 bases lay outside the gene matches. Written as DNA, the CDR3 is TGCGCCAGCAGCCCATATCCCGGGGACAGGGGGCATGGGTATGGCTACACCTTC. This translates into CASSPYPGDRGHGYGYTF. The full variable domain, its missing parts supplied by reference TRBV5-1 and TRBJ1-2, is KAGVTQTPRYLIKTRGQQVTLSCSPISGHRSVSWYQQTPGQGLQFLFEYFSETQRNKGNFPGRFSGRQFSNSRSEMNVSTLELGDSALYLCASSPYPGDRGHGYGYTFGSGTRLTVV.

This chain joins TRBV30 and TRBJ2-3; 7 positions match TRBD2. The J segment lost 6 bases and the V segment lost 5 bases, leaving 14 bases of the junction unmatched. The CDR3 spans 15 residues. The V gene's germline CDR1 is GTSNPN and CDR2 SVGIG (reference sequence). In DNA form, the CDR3 reads TGTGCCTGGGACCCCAGGGCGGGGGAGAGGGATACGCAGTATTTT. Translating gives CAWDPRAGERDTQYF.

The chain uses TRBV25-1 and TRBJ1-1; 8 nucleotides agree with TRBD1. The length of the CDR3 is 14 residues. Germline V gives CDR1 MGHDK, CDR2 SYGVNS. V shed 8 bases and J 4 bases; nucleotides not matched to a gene: 9. In DNA, the CDR3 is TGTGCCAGCGCCGTGCAGGGGGCGAGCACTGAAGCTTTCTTT. This codes for CASAVQGASTEAFF.

V usage is TRBV5-1 and J usage is TRBJ2-7; 14 bases line up with TRBD2. CDR1 SGHRS and CDR2 YFSETQ come from the germline V gene. The length of the CDR3 is 15 residues. The ends lost 3 bases at V and 1 base at J; junction bases unmatched: 0. The DNA of the CDR3 is TGCGCCAGCAGCTGGACTAGCGGGGGGTCCTACGAGCAGTACTTC. Amino acid sequence: CASSWTSGGSYEQYF.

CDR3 loop: CAWKAGGYTF. CDR3 bases: TGTGCCTGGAAAGCGGGCGGCTACACCTTC. The chain carries TRBV30 and TRBJ1-2; no definite D call. This CDR3 comprises 10 residues. V was trimmed by 4 bases and J by 8 bases, leaving 8 bases between them. Germline CDR1 GTSNPN, CDR2 SVGIG (reference sequence).

This sequence joins TRBV30 and TRBJ2-1; the D gene is possibly TRBD1 (5 bases). This CDR3 comprises 17 residues. Trimming shortened V by 0 bases and J by 3 bases, and 18 bases separated the two germline ends. Germline lookup yields CDR1 GTSNPN and CDR2 SVGIG (reference sequence). The CDR3 DNA follows: TGTGCCTGGAGTGTATGCTCGTCAGGGTGGCTCTACAATGAGCAGTTCTTC. Translating it yields CAWSVCSSGWLYNEQFF.

The V call is TRBV7-2, the J call TRBJ2-1, with D perhaps matching TRBD1 (7 bases). Germline V CDR1 and CDR2: SGHTA, FQGNSA. The V end was cut by 5 bases, the J end by 7 bases, with 18 bases between. The CDR3 consists of 15 residues. CDR3 in DNA: TGTGCCAGCAGCAAGCAGGGGGGATTGGGGAATGAGCAGTTCTTC. Amino acid sequence: CASSKQGGLGNEQFF.

V gene TRBV6-5 combines with J gene TRBJ1-1; a weak D match, TRBD1 (5 bases). Trimming cost V 5 bases and J 0 bases, with 10 bases left between them. The germline gives CDR1 MNHEY, CDR2 SVGAGI. CDR3 length: 14 amino acids. CDR3 DNA: TGTGCCAGCAGTCCCAGGGCCATGAACACTGAAGCTTTCTTT. Translated, it gives CASSPRAMNTEAFF.

The V gene is TRBV21-1, the J gene TRBJ1-4; no check of the table's D call, TRBD1, against the DNA was made. TRBV21-1 is a pseudogene. The CDR3 is 18 residues long. The CDR3 protein is CASSKFTGGFPLNEKLFF. As DNA, the CDR3 is TGTGCCAGCAGCAAATTTACAGGGGGTTTTCCTCTTAATGAAAAACTGTTTTTT.

The chain has TRBV5-1 and TRBJ1-3; a possible D gene is TRBD1 (6 bases). CDR1 is SGHRS and CDR2 is YFSETQ in the germline V gene. V was clipped by 0 bases and J by 0 bases, with 13 bases between them. The CDR3 extends over 17 amino acids. The CDR3 coding sequence is TGCGCCAGCAGCTTGGGTTACAGGGTCAACTCTGGAAACACCATATATTTT. Translation gives CASSLGYRVNSGNTIYF.